The entry below gives a single TCR beta chain sequence along with its context. These data originate in a study of blood T cells in healthy people across ages. PCR was performed a second time for about 7 to 12 cycles using a sample-barcoded 5' primer and a J-beta primer mix. From the 5' RACE reads, TCRdb called clonotypes with MiXCR, one entry per CDR3 protein. The top ten clones hold around 4% of a sample with approximately 1.5 million distinct CDR3 sequences, approximately 42% of them seen once. Aged roughly 6 to 100, donors were systemically healthy Caucasians from Russia. CDR1 and CDR2 from the germline V gene are SEHNR and FQNEAQ (reference sequence). This CDR3 spans 16 amino acids. Trimming took 5 bases from V and 4 from J; bases not matched to a gene: 11.

The sample taken for sequencing was blood. This sequence joins TRBV7-9 and TRBJ2-1; 7 bases map to TRBD2. This receptor was obtained from a woman between 18 and 29 years old in good health. The CDR3 region is CASSPVLAGLYNEQFF. Written as DNA, the CDR3 is TGTGCCAGCAGCCCGGTTTTAGCGGGCCTATACAATGAGCAGTTCTTC.